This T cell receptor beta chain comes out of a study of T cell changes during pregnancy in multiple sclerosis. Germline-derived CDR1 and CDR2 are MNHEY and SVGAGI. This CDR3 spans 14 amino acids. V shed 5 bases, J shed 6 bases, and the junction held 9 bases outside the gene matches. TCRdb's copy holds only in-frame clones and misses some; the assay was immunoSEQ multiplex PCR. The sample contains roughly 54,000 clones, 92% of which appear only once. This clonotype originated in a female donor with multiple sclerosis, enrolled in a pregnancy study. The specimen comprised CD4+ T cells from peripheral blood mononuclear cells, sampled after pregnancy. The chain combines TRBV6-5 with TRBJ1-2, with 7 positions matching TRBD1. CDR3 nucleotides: TGTGCCAGCAGTCTCCGACAGGGTCTCGATGGCTACACCTTC. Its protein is CASSLRQGLDGYTF.